The rows below give T cell receptor beta chains drawn from one sample of a study of T cells after posttransplantation cyclophosphamide. The table came from immunoSEQ multiplex PCR; TCRdb's copy has only in-frame clones and leaves some out. The sample has tens of thousands of clones, around 98% seen once. Sequencing input: naive CD8+ T cells sorted from PBMCs. The receptors come from a man aged 35-49 years in good health, CMV-negative, and a related stem cell transplant donor. CDR3s include the opening cysteine and the closing phenylalanine or tryptophan. D genes are given only for firm matches. Size tells how often a clone was seen (once, few, many) or the class of an expanded clone, and some rows leave it out.

D gene: -
V gene: TRBV7-6
clone size: once
J gene: TRBJ2-1
CDR3 DNA: TGTGCCAGCAGCTTAGAGCGTTTCAATGAGCAGTTCTTC
CDR3 protein: CASSLERFNEQFF

D gene: -
V gene: TRBV7-9
clone size: -
J gene: TRBJ1-2
CDR3 DNA: TGTGCCAGCAGCCCTCCGGAGGCAGACAACTATGGCTACACCTTC
CDR3 protein: CASSPPEADNYGYTF

D gene: -
V gene: TRBV4-2
clone size: -
J gene: TRBJ2-1
CDR3 DNA: TGTGCCAGCAGCCAAGATCAACGGGAGCTCTACAATGAGCAGTTCTTC
CDR3 protein: CASSQDQRELYNEQFF

D gene: -
V gene: TRBV11-1
clone size: -
J gene: TRBJ2-1
CDR3 DNA: TGTGCCAGCAGCTCGCGGACAGCTTCCTACAATGAGCAGTTCTTC
CDR3 protein: CASSSRTASYNEQFF

D gene: TRBD2
V gene: TRBV7-8
clone size: -
J gene: TRBJ2-7
CDR3 DNA: TGTGCCAGCAGCCTCCCCCTAGAAGCGGGAGGTATCTACGAGCAGTACTTC
CDR3 protein: CASSLPLEAGGIYEQYF

D gene: -
V gene: TRBV2
clone size: -
J gene: TRBJ1-2
CDR3 DNA: TGTGCCAGCAGGCCCCGAGGGGGGGGAAGAAGCTATGGCTACACCTTC
CDR3 protein: CASRPRGGGRSYGYTF

D gene: TRBD2
V gene: TRBV28
clone size: once
J gene: TRBJ2-3
CDR3 DNA: TGTGCCAGCAGTTTACCCGGGACTAGCGGGAGTGGAGGCACAGATACGCAGTATTTT
CDR3 protein: CASSLPGTSGSGGTDTQYF

D gene: -
V gene: TRBV25-1
clone size: -
J gene: TRBJ1-2
CDR3 DNA: TGTGCCAGCAGTGAAGGACACAACTATGGCTACACCTTC
CDR3 protein: CASSEGHNYGYTF

D gene: TRBD2
V gene: TRBV4-1
clone size: -
J gene: TRBJ2-3
CDR3 DNA: TGCGCCAGCAGCTGGGAGGGCCGGAATACGCAGTATTTT
CDR3 protein: CASSWEGRNTQYF

D gene: TRBD2
V gene: TRBV7-2
clone size: -
J gene: TRBJ2-3
CDR3 DNA: TGTGCCAGCAGCTTACCGCGGGAGGGCCAGGATACGCAGTATTTT
CDR3 protein: CASSLPREGQDTQYF

D gene: TRBD2
V gene: TRBV29-1
clone size: once
J gene: TRBJ2-1
CDR3 DNA: TGCAGCGTTGAAGATCTTACGGCGGGAGAGTCGGACAATGAGCAGTTCTTC
CDR3 protein: CSVEDLTAGESDNEQFF

D gene: TRBD2
V gene: TRBV6-5
clone size: -
J gene: TRBJ2-3
CDR3 DNA: TGTGCCAGCACCCTAGCGGTTACAGATACGCAGTATTTT
CDR3 protein: CASTLAVTDTQYF

D gene: -
V gene: TRBV5-1
clone size: -
J gene: TRBJ2-2
CDR3 DNA: TGCGCCAGCAGCTTGGTAACAGGGGACACCGGGGGGCTGTTTTTT
CDR3 protein: CASSLVTGDTGGLFF

D gene: TRBD1
V gene: TRBV7-6
clone size: -
J gene: TRBJ1-3
CDR3 DNA: TGTGCCAGCAGCTCCGGGACAGGGGGCTCTTTCGGAAACACCATATATTTT
CDR3 protein: CASSSGTGGSFGNTIYF